This section outlines one TCR beta chain sequence together with its context. Its antigen remains unidentified. A single base separates this from a much larger clone, so it may be a read error. This entry belongs to a study of tumor and adjacent non-tumor tissue in lung cancer. RNA was extracted from bulk tissue without any cell sorting. More than 3 cm separated this lung sample from the edge of the tumor. Findings and limits, study-wide: Tumor tissue had significantly higher TCR diversity than normal lung.

Three rounds of nested PCR, following a modified ARM-PCR protocol, produced the TCRbeta library. MiXCR was run by TCRdb on the multiplex PCR reads, yielding one entry per CDR3 protein. In the table there are around 82,000 distinct CDR3 sequences, around 80% of which are singletons. V dropped 2 bases and J dropped 3; count of bases not matched to a gene: 6. CDR3 length: 17 amino acids. Germline CDR1 reads MNHEY; CDR2 reads SVGEGT. This TCR derives from a man between 60 and 70 years old with non-small cell lung cancer. V gene TRBV6-2 or TRBV6-3 combines with J gene TRBJ2-6, with 8 bases lining up with TRBD1. The source material was distant non-tumor lung tissue. The CDR3 here is CASSYVRGHYGANVLTF. The CDR3, as DNA: TGTGCCAGCAGTTACGTCAGGGGGCATTATGGGGCCAACGTCCTGACTTTC.